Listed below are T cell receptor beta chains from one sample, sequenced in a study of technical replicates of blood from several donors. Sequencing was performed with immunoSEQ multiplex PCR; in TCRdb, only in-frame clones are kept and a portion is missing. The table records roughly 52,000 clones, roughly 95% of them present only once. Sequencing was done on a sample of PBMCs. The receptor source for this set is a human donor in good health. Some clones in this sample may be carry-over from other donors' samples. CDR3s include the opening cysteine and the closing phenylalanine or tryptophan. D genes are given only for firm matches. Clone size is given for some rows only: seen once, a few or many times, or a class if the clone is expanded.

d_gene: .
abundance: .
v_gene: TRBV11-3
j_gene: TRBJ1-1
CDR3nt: TGTGCCAGCAGCATAGATACCGGAGGTGAAGCTTTCTTT
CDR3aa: CASSIDTGGEAFF

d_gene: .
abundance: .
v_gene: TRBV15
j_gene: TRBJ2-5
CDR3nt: TGTGCCACCAGCAGAGCCAGGGATAACCCCCAAGGGACCCAGTACTTC
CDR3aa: CATSRARDNPQGTQYF

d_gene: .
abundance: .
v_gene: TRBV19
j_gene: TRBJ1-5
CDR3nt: TGTGCCACTGGACGGGACAATCAGCCCCAGCATTTT
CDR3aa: CATGRDNQPQHF

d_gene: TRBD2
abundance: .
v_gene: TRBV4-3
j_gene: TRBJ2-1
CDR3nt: TGCGCCAGCAGCCATGGACTAGCCTACAATGAGCAGTTCTTC
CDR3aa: CASSHGLAYNEQFF

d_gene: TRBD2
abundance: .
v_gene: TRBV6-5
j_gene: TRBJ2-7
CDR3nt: TGTGCCAGCAGTTACTCGACTAGCTCTCGCGAGCAGTACTTC
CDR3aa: CASSYSTSSREQYF

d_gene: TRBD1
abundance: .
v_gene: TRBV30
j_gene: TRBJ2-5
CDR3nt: TGTGCCTGGAGCCGAGACAGGGGGCTAGAGACCCAGTACTTC
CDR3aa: CAWSRDRGLETQYF

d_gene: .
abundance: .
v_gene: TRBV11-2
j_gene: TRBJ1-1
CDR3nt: TGTGCCAGCAGCCAGAACATTGACACTGAAGCTTTCTTT
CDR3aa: CASSQNIDTEAFF

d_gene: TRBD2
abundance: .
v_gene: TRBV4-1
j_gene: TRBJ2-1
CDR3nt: TGCGCCAGCAGCCCGTCTTATAGCGGGAGGTACAATGAGCAGTTCTTC
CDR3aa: CASSPSYSGRYNEQFF

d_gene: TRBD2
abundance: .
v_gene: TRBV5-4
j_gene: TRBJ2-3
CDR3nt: TGTGCCAGCAGCCTAGCGGGAGGGCCTGGAGATACGCAGTATTTT
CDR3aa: CASSLAGGPGDTQYF

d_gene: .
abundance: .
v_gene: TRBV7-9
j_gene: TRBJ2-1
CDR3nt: TGTGCCAGCAGCTTAGCGCGGCCTAACGGGAATGAGCAGTTCTTC
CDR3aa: CASSLARPNGNEQFF

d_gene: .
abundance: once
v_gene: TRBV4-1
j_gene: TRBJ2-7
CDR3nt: TGCGCCAGCAGCCAAGATGAACTCCTCTCAAGGGGCTACGAGCAGTACTTC
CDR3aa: CASSQDELLSRGYEQYF

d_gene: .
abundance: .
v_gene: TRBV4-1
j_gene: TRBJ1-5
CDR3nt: TGCGCCAGCAGCCAAGAGGCTACAGGGAAGAATCAGCCCCAGCATTTT
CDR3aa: CASSQEATGKNQPQHF

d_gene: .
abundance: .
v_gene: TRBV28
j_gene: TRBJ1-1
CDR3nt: TGTGCCAGCAGGCTCAGGGCGATGAACACTGAAGCTTTCTTT
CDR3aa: CASRLRAMNTEAFF

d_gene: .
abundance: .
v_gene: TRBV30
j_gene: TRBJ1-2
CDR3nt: TGTGCCTGTACCCGGGACAACGCTAACTATGGCTACACCTTC
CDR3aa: CACTRDNANYGYTF

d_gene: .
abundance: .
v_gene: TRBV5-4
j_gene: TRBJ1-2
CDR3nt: TGTGCAGCAGGGCTTTTGGGTGGCTACACCTTC
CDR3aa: CAAGLLGGYTF

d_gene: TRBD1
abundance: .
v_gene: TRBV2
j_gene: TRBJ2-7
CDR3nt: TGTGCCGGCAAGGGGGCGAGCTCCTACGAGCAGTACTTC
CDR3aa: CAGKGASSYEQYF

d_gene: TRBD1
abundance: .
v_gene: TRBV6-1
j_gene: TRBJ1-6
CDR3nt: TGTGCCAGCAGTGTAGGGACAGGGAGGTTGAATTCACCCCTCCACTTT
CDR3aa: CASSVGTGRLNSPLHF

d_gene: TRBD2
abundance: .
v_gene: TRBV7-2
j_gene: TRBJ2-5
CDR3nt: TGTGCCAGCACCACACCCGGGACTAGCCCACGAGAGACCCAGTACTTC
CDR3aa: CASTTPGTSPRETQYF

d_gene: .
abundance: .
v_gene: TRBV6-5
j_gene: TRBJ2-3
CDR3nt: TGTGCCAGCAGGACCCCGTCGGGGGCAGATACGCAGTATTTT
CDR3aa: CASRTPSGADTQYF

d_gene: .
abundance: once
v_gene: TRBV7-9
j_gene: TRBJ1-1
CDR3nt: TGTGCCAGCAGTAAACTTACGTACGAAGCTTTCTTT
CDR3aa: CASSKLTYEAFF

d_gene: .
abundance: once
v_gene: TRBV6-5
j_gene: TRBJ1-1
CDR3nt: TGTGCCAGCAGGGCAGGACTCCCGAACACTGAAGCTTTCTTT
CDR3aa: CASRAGLPNTEAFF

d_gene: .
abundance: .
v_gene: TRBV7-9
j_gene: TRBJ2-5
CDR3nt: TGTGCCAGCAGCTTAGTTGGCGGGCGGAGCTTCCAAGAGACCCAGTACTTC
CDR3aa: CASSLVGGRSFQETQYF

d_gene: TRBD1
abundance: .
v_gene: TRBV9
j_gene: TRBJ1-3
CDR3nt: TGTGCCAGCAGCGTAGACAGGGGGCAAGCTGGAAACACCATATATTTT
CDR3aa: CASSVDRGQAGNTIYF

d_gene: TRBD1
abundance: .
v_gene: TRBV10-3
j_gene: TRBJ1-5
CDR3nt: TGTGCCATCAGTGAGTCGGGACAGGCTAATCAGCCCCAGCATTTT
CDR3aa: CAISESGQANQPQHF

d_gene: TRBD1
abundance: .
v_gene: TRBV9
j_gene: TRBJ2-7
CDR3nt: TGTGCCAGCAGCGAGGGACAGTGGAACTACGAGCAGTACTTC
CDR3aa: CASSEGQWNYEQYF

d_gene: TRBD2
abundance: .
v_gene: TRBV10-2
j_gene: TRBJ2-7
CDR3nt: TGCGCCAGCAGTCGGGACTACTCTTCCTACGAGCAGTACTTC
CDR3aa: CASSRDYSSYEQYF

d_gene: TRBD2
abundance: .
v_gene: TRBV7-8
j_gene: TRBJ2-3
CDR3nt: TGTGCCAGCAGCTCTAGCACTGGCTTGCGCGGGAGTGGGGCAGATACGCAGTATTTT
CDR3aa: CASSSSTGLRGSGADTQYF